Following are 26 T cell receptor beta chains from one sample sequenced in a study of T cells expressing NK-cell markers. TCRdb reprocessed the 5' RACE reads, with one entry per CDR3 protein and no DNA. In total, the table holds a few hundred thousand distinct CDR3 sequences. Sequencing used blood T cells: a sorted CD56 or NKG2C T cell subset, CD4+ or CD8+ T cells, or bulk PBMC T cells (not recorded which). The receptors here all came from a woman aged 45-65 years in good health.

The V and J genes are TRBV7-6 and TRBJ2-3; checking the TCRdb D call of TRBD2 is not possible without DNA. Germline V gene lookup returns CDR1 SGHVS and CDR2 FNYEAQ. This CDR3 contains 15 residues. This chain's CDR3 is CASSLGTSERDTQYF.

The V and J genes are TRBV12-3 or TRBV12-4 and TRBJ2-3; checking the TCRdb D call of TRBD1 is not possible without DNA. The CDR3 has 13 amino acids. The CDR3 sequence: CASRDGAADTQYF.

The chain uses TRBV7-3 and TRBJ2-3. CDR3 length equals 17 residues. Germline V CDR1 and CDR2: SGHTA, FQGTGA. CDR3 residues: CASSLISGGLGTDTQYF. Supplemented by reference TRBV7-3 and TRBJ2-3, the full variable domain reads GAGVSQTPSNKVTEKGKYVELRCDPISGHTALYWYRQSLGQGPEFLIYFQGTGAADDSGLPNDRFFAVRPEGSVSTLKIQRTERGDSAVYLCASSLISGGLGTDTQYFGPGTRLTVL.

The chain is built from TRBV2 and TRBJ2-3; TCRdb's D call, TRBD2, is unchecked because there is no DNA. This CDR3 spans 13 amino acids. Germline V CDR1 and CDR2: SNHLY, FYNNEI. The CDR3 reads CASTLAAPNTQYF.

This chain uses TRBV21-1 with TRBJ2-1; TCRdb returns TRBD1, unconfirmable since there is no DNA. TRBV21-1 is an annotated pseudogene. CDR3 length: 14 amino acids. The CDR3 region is CASLQGLSYNEQFF.

The CDR3 here is CASSQDYGLRLAGGGGYNEQFF. V gene TRBV4-1 combines with J gene TRBJ2-1; TCRdb indicates TRBD2, and absent DNA this call remains unverified. The length of the CDR3 is 22 residues. The germline V gene encodes CDR1 MGHRA and CDR2 YSYEKL.

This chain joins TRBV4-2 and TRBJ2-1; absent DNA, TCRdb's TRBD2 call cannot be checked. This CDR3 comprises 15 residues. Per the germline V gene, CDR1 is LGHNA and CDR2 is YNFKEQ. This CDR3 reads CASAAGLAGDNEQFF.

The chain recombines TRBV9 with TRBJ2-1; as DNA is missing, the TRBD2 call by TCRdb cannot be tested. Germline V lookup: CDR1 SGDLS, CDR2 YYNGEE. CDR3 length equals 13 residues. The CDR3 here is CASSGLLYNEQFF.

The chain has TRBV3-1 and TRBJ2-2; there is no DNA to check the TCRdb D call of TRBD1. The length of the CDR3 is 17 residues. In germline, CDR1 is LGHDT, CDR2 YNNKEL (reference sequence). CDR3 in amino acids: CASSLGRGWDHTGELFF.

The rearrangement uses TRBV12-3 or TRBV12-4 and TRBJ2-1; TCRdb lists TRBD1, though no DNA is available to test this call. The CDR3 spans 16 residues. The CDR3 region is CASGAGFRRSDNEQFF.

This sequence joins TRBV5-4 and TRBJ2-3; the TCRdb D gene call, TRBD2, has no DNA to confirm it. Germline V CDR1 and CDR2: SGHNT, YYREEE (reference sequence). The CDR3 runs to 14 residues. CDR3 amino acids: CALSSGRDTDTQYF.

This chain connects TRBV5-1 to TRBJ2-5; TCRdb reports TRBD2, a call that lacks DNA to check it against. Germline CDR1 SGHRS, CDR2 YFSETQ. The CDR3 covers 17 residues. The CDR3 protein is CASSLGLAGGAGETQYF.

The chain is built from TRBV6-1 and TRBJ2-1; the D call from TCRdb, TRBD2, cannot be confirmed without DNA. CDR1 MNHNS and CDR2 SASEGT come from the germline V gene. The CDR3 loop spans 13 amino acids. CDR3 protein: CASSALAWGEQFF.

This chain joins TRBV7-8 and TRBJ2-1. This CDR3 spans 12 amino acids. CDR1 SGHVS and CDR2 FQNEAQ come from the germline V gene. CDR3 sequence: CASSLTSVEQFF. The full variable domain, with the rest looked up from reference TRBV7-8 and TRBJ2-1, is GAGVSQSPRYKVAKRGQDVALRCDPISGHVSLFWYQQALGQGPEFLTYFQNEAQLDKSGLPSDRFFAERPEGSVSTLKIQRTQQEDSAVYLCASSLTSVEQFFGPGTRLTVL.

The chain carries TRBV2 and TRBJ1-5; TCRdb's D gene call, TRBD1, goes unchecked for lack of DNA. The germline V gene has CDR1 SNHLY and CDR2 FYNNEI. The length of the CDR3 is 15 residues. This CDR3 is CASSLEYGGGQPQHF.

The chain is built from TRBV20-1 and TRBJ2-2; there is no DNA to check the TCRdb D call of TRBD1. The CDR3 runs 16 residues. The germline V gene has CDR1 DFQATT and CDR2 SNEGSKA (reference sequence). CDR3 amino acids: CSASVVGAQLSGELFF.

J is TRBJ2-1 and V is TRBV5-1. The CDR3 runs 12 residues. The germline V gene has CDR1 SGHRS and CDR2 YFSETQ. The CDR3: CASSYQFTEQFF.

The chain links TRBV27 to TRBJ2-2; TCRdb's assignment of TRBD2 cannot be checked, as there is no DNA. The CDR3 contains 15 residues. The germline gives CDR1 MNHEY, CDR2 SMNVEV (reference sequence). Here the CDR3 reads CASSLIVDYTGELFF.

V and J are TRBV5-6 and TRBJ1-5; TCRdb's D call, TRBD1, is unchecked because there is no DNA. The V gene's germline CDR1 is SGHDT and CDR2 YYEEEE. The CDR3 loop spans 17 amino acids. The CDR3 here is CASSLKGQGRPNQPQHF. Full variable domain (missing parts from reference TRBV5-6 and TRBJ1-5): DAGVTQSPTHLIKTRGQQVTLRCSPKSGHDTVSWYQQALGQGPQFIFQYYEEEERQRGNFPDRFSGHQFPNYSSELNVNALLLGDSALYLCASSLKGQGRPNQPQHFGDGTRLSIL.

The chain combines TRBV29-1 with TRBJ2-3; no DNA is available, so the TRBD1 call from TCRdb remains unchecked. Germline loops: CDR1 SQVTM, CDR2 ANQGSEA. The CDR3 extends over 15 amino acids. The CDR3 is CSVEDRRVSPDTQYF.

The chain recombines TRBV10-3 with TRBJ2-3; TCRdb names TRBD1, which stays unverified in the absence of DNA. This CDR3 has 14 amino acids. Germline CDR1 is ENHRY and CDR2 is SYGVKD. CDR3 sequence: CAISPGHSTDTQYF.

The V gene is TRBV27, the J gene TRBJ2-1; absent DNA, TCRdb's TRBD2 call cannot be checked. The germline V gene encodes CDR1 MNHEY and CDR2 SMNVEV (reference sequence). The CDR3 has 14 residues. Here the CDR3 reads CASSYSGSLNEQFF.

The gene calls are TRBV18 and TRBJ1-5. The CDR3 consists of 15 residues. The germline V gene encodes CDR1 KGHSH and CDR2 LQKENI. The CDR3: CASSSPGKPNQPQHF.

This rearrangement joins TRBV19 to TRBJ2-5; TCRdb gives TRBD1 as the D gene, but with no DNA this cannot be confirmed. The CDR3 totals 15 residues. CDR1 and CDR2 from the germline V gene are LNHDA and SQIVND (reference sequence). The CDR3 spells CASSILGTQQETQYF.

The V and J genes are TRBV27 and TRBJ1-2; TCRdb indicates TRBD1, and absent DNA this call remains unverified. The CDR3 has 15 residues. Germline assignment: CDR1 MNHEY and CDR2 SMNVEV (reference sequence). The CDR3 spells CASSTSSGAPYGYTF.

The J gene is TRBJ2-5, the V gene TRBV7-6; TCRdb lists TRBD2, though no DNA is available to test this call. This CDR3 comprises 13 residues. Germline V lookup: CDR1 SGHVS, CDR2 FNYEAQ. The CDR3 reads CASSLPSRPTQYF.